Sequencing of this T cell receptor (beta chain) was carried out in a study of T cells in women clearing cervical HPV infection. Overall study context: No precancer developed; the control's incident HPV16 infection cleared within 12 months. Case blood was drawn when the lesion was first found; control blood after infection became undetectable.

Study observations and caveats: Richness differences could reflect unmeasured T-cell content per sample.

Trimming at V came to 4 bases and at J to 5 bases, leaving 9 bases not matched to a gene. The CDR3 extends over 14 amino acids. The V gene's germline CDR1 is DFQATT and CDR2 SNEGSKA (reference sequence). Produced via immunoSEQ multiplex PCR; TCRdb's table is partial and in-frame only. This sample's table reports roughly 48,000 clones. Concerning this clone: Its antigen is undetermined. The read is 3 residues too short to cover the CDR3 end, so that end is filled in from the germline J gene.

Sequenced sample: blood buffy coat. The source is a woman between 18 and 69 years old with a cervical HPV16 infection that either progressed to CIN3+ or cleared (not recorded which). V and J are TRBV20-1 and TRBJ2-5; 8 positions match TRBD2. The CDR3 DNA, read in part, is TGCAGTGCTATAGTTACCGGGACTAGGGAGACC. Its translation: CSAIVTGTRET. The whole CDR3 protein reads CSAIVTGTRETQYF.